These 23 T cell receptor beta chains were all obtained from the same sample, sequenced in a study of shared clonotypes between healthy human individuals. Using immunoSEQ multiplex PCR, the repertoire was profiled, and TCRdb retains in-frame clones only, with some absent. This table has about 680,000 clones, approximately 75% appearing once. Material: memory CD4+ T cells sorted from blood. Noted subset: CD45RA-negative fraction. The source is a woman under 40 in good health.

This clone was recorded once. The chain joins TRBV5-8 to TRBJ1-2, with no clear D. CDR1 is SGHTS and CDR2 is YDEGEE in the germline V gene. The V end lost 0 bases, the J end lost 4 bases, and 7 bases lay between the germline ends. The CDR3 contains 13 residues. This chain's CDR3 is CASSLDVAYGYTF. Written as DNA, the CDR3 is TGTGCCAGCAGCTTGGACGTAGCCTATGGCTACACCTTC.

The DNA for the CDR3 is TGTGCCAGCAGCCGAGACAGATACACTGAAGCTTTCTTT. This codes for CASSRDRYTEAFF. The chain employs TRBV14 and TRBJ1-1; D perhaps matches TRBD1 (5 bases). Germline V lookup: CDR1 SGHDN, CDR2 FVKESK. The length of the CDR3 is 13 residues. V lost 4 bases, J lost 3 bases, and 9 bases lay in between.

This clone was counted a single time. The chain employs TRBV7-8 and TRBJ1-2, with 9 nucleotides matching TRBD1. Germline V gene data show CDR1 as SGHVS and CDR2 as FQNEAQ. With 2 bases clipped from V and 3 bases from J, the junction kept 7 bases outside the gene matches. The CDR3 consists of 16 residues. CDR3 DNA sequence: TGTGCCAGCAGCTTACGTAGACAGGGGGTATACTATGGCTACACCTTC. Translation: CASSLRRQGVYYGYTF.

A note on this clone: At the DNA level, this CDR3 is encoded by other sequences in the same sample as well. The genes are TRBV28 and TRBJ2-7; a weak D match, TRBD2 (5 bases). V shed 7 bases and J shed 2 bases, with 9 bases lying between them. Germline V gene sequence: CDR1 MDHEN, CDR2 SYDVKM. The CDR3 totals 12 residues. CDR3 DNA: TGTGCCAGCACGAGGGCGCCCTACGAGCAGTACTTC. Its protein is CASTRAPYEQYF.

This clone was observed a few times. The V call is TRBV18, the J call TRBJ2-7; either TRBD1 or TRBD2 may fit D (5 bases each). Germline V gives CDR1 KGHSH, CDR2 LQKENI. V was pared by 4 bases and J by 5 bases, with 12 bases between. The CDR3 sequence is 13 residues long. The chain's CDR3 is CASSQRGDHEQYF. The CDR3 DNA reads TGTGCCAGCTCACAGAGAGGGGACCACGAGCAGTACTTC.

The genes are TRBV6-5 and TRBJ1-2; 11 nucleotides match TRBD1. Trimming removed 6 bases from V and 5 bases from J; junction bases left unmatched: 5. The CDR3 consists of 14 residues. The V gene's germline CDR1 is MNHEY and CDR2 SVGAGI. CDR3 coding DNA: TGTGCCAGCAGCGGACAGGGGGCGGGGTATGGCTACACCTTC. Protein: CASSGQGAGYGYTF.

The V gene is TRBV30, the J gene TRBJ1-1; 8 positions agree with TRBD1. CDR1 and CDR2 from the germline V gene are GTSNPN and SVGIG (reference sequence). After removal of 4 bases from V and 4 bases from J, the junction contained 8 bases not matched to a gene. This CDR3 region has 14 residues. CDR3 protein: CAWKKQGDGTEAFF. CDR3 bases: TGTGCCTGGAAAAAACAGGGGGATGGCACTGAAGCTTTCTTT.

CDR3 nucleotides: TGCGCCAGCAGCACCAGGAAGGATGGCTACACCTTC. Its protein is CASSTRKDGYTF. This sequence joins TRBV5-1 and TRBJ1-2; D not resolved. V was cut by 4 bases and J by 6 bases, with 10 bases left in between. This CDR3 has 12 residues. Germline V gene lookup returns CDR1 SGHRS and CDR2 YFSETQ.

V gene TRBV5-1 combines with J gene TRBJ2-2; 7 nucleotides line up with TRBD2. There are 16 residues in the CDR3. The germline gives CDR1 SGHRS, CDR2 YFSETQ. J was trimmed by 0 bases and V by 4 bases; bases with no gene match: 6. The CDR3 bases are TGCGCCAGCAGCCCCGGACTAGATTCGAACACCGGGGAGCTGTTTTTT. Translated, it gives CASSPGLDSNTGELFF.

This sequence joins TRBV5-1 and TRBJ2-5; unclear D gene. CDR1 and CDR2 from the germline V gene are SGHRS and YFSETQ. The CDR3 loop spans 14 amino acids. V was shortened by 0 bases and J by 3 bases, with 9 bases between the two germline ends. CDR3 sequence reads: CASSLELKKETQYF. The CDR3 coding sequence is TGCGCCAGCAGCTTGGAGCTGAAAAAAGAGACCCAGTACTTC.

Turning to this clone: The junction departs from germline at one end; a sequencing error may be responsible. The rearrangement uses TRBV7-3 and TRBJ2-1; D unresolved. The CDR3 sequence is 15 residues long. Germline CDR1 reads SGHTA; CDR2 reads FQGTGA. CDR3 sequence: CANSLSTSLYNEQFF. The CDR3 bases are TGTGCCAACAGCTTAAGTACCAGCTTATACAATGAGCAGTTCTTC.

The rearrangement joins TRBV6-6 to TRBJ1-5, with 10 bases identical to TRBD1. Germline V gene lookup returns CDR1 MNHNY and CDR2 SVGAGI (reference sequence). Losses at the gene ends were 5 bases for V and 4 bases for J; bases not matched to a gene: 2. There are 14 residues in the CDR3. In DNA form, the CDR3 reads TGTGCCAGCAGTGGGGACAGGGGAAATCAGCCCCAGCATTTT. This sequence encodes CASSGDRGNQPQHF.

The chain joins TRBV10-3 to TRBJ2-3; 9 nucleotides line up with TRBD2. This CDR3 is built from 18 residues. V lost 8 bases, J lost 3 bases, and 18 bases stayed unmatched. Germline lookup yields CDR1 ENHRY and CDR2 SYGVKD. The CDR3 protein is CAIPNSGRKGDATDTQYF. The DNA for the CDR3 is TGTGCCATCCCTAATAGCGGGAGAAAGGGGGATGCAACAGATACGCAGTATTTT.

J is TRBJ2-5 and V is TRBV5-1; D possibly matches TRBD1 or TRBD2 (6 bases each). The germline V and J ends were trimmed by 7 bases and 4 bases, with 20 bases remaining between them. This CDR3 is built from 15 residues. Germline CDR1 is SGHRS and CDR2 is YFSETQ. For the CDR3, the DNA is TGCGCCAGCGGGGGCGGGACTGGTTCAGGAGAGACCCAGTACTTC. This gives the protein CASGGGTGSGETQYF. The full variable domain, in which reference TRBV5-1 and TRBJ2-5 provide the parts outside the CDR3, is KAGVTQTPRYLIKTRGQQVTLSCSPISGHRSVSWYQQTPGQGLQFLFEYFSETQRNKGNFPGRFSGRQFSNSRSEMNVSTLELGDSALYLCASGGGTGSGETQYFGPGTRLLVL.

The V call is TRBV2, the J call TRBJ1-2; a possible D gene is TRBD1 (6 bases). The germline V gene has CDR1 SNHLY and CDR2 FYNNEI. The CDR3 has 17 residues. V lost 2 bases and J lost 4, with 20 bases in between. The CDR3 nucleotides read TGTGCCAGCAGTGAAATAACAGGGATAGGGAACCCCTATGGCTACACCTTC. This gives the protein CASSEITGIGNPYGYTF.

V gene TRBV28 combines with J gene TRBJ2-5; 9 bases map to TRBD2. Trimming took 8 bases from V and 6 from J; bases not matched to a gene: 10. The V gene's germline CDR1 is MDHEN and CDR2 SYDVKM. The CDR3 sequence is 14 residues long. The CDR3 region is CASGVSGRGKTQYF. The DNA of the CDR3 is TGTGCCAGCGGCGTTAGCGGGAGAGGGAAGACCCAGTACTTC.

The chain combines TRBV5-4 with TRBJ2-2, with 9 bases that match TRBD2. V lost 3 bases to trimming and J lost 2 bases; unmatched junction nucleotides: 2. Germline V gene lookup returns CDR1 SGHNT and CDR2 YYREEE (reference sequence). The CDR3 spans 15 residues. CDR3 loop: CASSSTSGNTGELFF. The CDR3 DNA is TGTGCCAGCAGCTCGACTAGCGGAAACACCGGGGAGCTGTTTTTT.

The V gene is TRBV6-5, the J gene TRBJ2-4; perhaps TRBD1 as D (5 bases). V lost 4 bases to trimming and J lost 1 base, with 5 bases between them. CDR1 and CDR2 from the germline V gene are MNHEY and SVGAGI. The CDR3 is 13 amino acids. The CDR3 DNA sequence: TGTGCCAGCAGTTCAGGGGCCAAAAACATTCAGTACTTC. It yields the protein CASSSGAKNIQYF.

Turning to this clone: The identical CDR3 is also encoded by other nucleotide sequences in the sample. The rearrangement joins TRBV5-1 to TRBJ2-1, with TRBD2 matching 9 bases. The CDR3 contains 15 residues. V shed 0 bases, J shed 4 bases, and the junction held 2 bases outside the gene matches. Germline V lookup: CDR1 SGHRS, CDR2 YFSETQ. The DNA of the CDR3 is TGCGCCAGCAGCTTGGATACTAGCGGGTACAATGAGCAGTTCTTC. Translating it yields CASSLDTSGYNEQFF.

The chain couples TRBV5-1 to TRBJ1-5; D remains ambiguous. CDR1 is SGHRS and CDR2 is YFSETQ in the germline V gene. V was cut by 2 bases and J by 4 bases, with 7 bases left in between. This CDR3 is 13 amino acids long. CDR3 sequence (DNA): TGCGCCAGCAGCTTATGGGGAAATCAGCCCCAGCATTTT. Translation: CASSLWGNQPQHF.

The chain is built from TRBV7-2 and TRBJ2-2, with 7 bases fitting TRBD2. In germline, CDR1 is SGHTA, CDR2 FQGNSA. The CDR3 contains 19 residues. Trimming removed 7 bases from V and 5 bases from J; junction bases left unmatched: 22. CDR3: CASIRGPQRDLARTGELFF. For the CDR3, the DNA is TGTGCCAGCATCCGAGGGCCCCAGCGGGATCTCGCTAGGACCGGGGAGCTGTTTTTT. Full variable domain (remainder filled in from reference TRBV7-2 and TRBJ2-2): GAGVSQSPSNKVTEKGKDVELRCDPISGHTALYWYRQSLGQGLEFLIYFQGNSAPDKSGLPSDRFSAERTGGSVSTLTIQRTQQEDSAVYLCASIRGPQRDLARTGELFFGEGSRLTVL.

The chain combines TRBV11-1 with TRBJ2-2, with no clear D. The CDR3 covers 13 residues. Germline lookup yields CDR1 SGHAT and CDR2 FQDESV (reference sequence). Trimming cost V 8 bases and J 1 base, with 8 bases left between them. The CDR3 DNA reads as TGTGCCAGCGCCACTCGGAACACCGGGGAGCTGTTTTTT. Protein: CASATRNTGELFF.

V and J are TRBV5-8 and TRBJ1-5; 10 bases match TRBD1. V shed 4 bases, J shed 7 bases, and the junction held 2 bases outside the gene matches. Germline lookup yields CDR1 SGHTS and CDR2 YDEGEE. CDR3 size: 13 residues. The CDR3 DNA is TGTGCCAGCAGCCTGACAGGGGGCCAGCCCCAGCATTTT. Protein sequence: CASSLTGGQPQHF.